This T cell receptor beta chain was sequenced in a study of cytomegalovirus exposure and HLA in healthy donors. Germline-derived CDR1 and CDR2 are SGHVS and FNYEAQ. The CDR3 totals 19 residues. V was clipped by 4 bases and J by 5 bases; unmatched bases: 22. 60 Vbeta and 13 Jbeta primers were used in PCR. Assay: immunoSEQ multiplex PCR; the TCRdb copy retains only in-frame clones and omits some. The table records 74,000 or so clones, roughly 79% of them present only once. The TCR was taken from a male donor in good health and CMV-seropositive. The chain carries TRBV7-6 and TRBJ2-7; 8 bases are a match to TRBD1. Sequences were obtained from PBMCs. This CDR3 is CASSSHFREAGGVIDEQYF. CDR3 in DNA: TGTGCCAGCAGCTCCCACTTCAGGGAGGCAGGGGGCGTAATCGACGAGCAGTACTTC.